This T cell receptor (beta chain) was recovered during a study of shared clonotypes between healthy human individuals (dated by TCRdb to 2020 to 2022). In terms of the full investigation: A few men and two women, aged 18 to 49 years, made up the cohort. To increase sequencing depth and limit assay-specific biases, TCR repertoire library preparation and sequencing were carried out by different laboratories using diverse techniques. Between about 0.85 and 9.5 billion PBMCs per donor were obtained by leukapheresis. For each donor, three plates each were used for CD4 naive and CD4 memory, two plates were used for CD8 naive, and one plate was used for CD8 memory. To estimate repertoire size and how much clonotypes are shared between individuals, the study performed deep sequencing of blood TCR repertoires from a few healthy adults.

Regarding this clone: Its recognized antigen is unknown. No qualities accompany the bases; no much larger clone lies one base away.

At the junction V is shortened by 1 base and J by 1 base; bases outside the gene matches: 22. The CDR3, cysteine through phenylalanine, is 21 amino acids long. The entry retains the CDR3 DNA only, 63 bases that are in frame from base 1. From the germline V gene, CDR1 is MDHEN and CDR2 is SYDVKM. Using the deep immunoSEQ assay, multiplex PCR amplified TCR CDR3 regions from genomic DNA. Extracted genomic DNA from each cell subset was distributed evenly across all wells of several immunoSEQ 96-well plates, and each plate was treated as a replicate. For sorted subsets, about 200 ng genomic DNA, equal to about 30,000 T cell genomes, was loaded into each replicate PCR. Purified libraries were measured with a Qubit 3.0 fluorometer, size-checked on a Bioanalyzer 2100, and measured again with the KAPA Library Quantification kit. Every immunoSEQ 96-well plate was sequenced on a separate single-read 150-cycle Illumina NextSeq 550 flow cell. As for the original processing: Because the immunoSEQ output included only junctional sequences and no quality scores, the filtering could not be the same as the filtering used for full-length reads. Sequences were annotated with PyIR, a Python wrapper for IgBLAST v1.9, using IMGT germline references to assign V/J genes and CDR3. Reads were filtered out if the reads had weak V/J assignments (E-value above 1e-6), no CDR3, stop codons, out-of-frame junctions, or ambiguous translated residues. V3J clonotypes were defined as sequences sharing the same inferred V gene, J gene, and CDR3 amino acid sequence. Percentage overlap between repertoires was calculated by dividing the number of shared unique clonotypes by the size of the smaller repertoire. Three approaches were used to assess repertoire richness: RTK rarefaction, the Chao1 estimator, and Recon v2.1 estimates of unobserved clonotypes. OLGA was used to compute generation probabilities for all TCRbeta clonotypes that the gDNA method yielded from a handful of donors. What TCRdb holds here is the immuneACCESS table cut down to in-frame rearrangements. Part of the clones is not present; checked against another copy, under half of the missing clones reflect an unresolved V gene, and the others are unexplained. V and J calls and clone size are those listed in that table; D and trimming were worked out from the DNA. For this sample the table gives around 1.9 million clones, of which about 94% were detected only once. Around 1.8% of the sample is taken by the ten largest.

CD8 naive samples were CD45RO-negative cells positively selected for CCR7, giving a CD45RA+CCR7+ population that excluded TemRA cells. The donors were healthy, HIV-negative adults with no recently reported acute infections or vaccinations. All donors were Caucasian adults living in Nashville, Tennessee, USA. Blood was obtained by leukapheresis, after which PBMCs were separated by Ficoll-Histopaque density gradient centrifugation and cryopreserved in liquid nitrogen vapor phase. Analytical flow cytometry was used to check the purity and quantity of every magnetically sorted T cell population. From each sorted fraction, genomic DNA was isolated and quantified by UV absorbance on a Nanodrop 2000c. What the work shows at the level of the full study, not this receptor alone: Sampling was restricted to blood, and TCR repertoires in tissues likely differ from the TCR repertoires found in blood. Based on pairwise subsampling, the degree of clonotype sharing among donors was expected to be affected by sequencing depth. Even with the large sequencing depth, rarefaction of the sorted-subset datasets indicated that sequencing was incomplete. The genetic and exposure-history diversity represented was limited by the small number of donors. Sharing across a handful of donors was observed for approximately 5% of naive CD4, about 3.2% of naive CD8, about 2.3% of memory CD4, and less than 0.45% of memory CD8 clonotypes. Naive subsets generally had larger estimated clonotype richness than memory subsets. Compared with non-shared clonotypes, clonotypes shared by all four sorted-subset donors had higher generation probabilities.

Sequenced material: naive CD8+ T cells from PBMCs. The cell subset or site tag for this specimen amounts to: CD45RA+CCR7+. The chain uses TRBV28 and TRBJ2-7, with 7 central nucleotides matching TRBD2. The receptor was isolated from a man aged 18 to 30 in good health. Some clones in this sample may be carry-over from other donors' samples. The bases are TGTGCCAGCAGTTTATTTCGCGGGGCTATTGGTCCTGGGGGAGGGTCCTACGAGCAGTACTTC. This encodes CASSLFRGAIGPGGGSYEQYF.